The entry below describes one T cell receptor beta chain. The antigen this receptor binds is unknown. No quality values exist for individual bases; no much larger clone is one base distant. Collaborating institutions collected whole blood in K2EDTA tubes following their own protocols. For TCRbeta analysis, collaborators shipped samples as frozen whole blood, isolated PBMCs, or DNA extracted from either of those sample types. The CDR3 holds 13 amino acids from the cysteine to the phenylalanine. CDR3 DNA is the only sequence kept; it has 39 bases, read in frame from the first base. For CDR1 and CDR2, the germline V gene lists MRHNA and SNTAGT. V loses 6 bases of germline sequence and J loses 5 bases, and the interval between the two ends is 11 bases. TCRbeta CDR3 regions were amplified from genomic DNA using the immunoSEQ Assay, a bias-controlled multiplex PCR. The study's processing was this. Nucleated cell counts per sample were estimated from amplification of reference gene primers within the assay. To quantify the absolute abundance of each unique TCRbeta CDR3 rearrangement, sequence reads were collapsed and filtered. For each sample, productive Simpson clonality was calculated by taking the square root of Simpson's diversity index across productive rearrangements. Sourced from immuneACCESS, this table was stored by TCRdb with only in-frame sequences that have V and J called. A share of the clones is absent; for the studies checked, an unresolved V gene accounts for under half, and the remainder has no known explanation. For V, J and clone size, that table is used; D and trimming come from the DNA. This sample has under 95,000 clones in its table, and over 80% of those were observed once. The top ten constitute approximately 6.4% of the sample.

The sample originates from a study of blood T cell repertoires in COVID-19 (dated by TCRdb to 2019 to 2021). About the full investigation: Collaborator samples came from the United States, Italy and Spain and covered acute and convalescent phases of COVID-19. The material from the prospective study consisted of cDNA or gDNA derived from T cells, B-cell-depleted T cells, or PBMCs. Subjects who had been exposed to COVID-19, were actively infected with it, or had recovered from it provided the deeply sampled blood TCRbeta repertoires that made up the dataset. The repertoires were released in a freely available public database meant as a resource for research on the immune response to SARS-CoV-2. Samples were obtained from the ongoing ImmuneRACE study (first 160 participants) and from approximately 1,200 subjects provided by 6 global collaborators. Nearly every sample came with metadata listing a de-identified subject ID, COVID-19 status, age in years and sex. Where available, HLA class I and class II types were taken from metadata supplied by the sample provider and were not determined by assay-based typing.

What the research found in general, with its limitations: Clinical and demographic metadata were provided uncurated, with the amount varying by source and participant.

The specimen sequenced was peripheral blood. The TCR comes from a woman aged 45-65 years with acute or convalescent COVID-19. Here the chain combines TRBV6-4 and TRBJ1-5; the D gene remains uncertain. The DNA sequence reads TGTGCCAGCAGCCTGACTGAGGATCAGCCCCAGCATTTT. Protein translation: CASSLTEDQPQHF.